Presented here are 17 T cell receptor beta chains from one specimen sequenced in a study of T cell repertoires in cytomegalovirus infection. TCRdb fed the reads into MiXCR, producing one record per CDR3 protein. The table has fewer than 1,000,000 distinct CDR3 sequences, roughly 30% seen once. Their cognate antigens are unknown. Sequencing used cultured CD8+ T cells from PBMCs, obtained from culture after CMV antigen stimulation. These receptors came from a human donor in good health (CMV status not recorded). Some clones in this sample may be carry-over from other donors' samples.

This clonotype has only a few counts. DNA of the CDR3: TGTGCCAGCAGCTCCCAGGCGCACGAGCAGTACTTC. Its translation: CASSSQAHEQYF. J is TRBJ2-7 and V is TRBV11-1; D call uncertain. Trimming shortened V by 4 bases and J by 5 bases, and 9 bases separated the two germline ends. The CDR3 contains 12 residues. The germline V gene encodes CDR1 SGHAT and CDR2 FQDESV (reference sequence).

The chain links TRBV6-5 to TRBJ1-6; D is ambiguous. Germline CDR1 MNHEY, CDR2 SVGAGI. The V gene lost 2 bases and the J gene lost 5 bases, with 10 bases spanning the gap. CDR3 length: 15 residues. CDR3 coding DNA: TGTGCCAGCAGTTACGGCGGGTCAAATAATTCACCCCTCCACTTT. Its translation is CASSYGGSNNSPLHF.

The J gene is TRBJ2-1, the V gene TRBV2; TRBD1 might be the D (5 bases). Trimming removed 2 bases from V and 10 bases from J, with 12 bases in between. The CDR3 is 13 residues long. CDR1 SNHLY and CDR2 FYNNEI come from the germline V gene. The CDR3 sequence is CASSELINREQFF. DNA for the CDR3: TGTGCCAGCAGTGAACTCATAAACAGGGAGCAGTTCTTC.

CDR3 loop: CASSANTIYF. The DNA for the CDR3 is TGTGCCAGCAGTGCCAACACCATATATTTT. V usage is TRBV6-1 and J usage is TRBJ1-3; D remains ambiguous. V dropped 4 bases and J dropped 7 bases, with 2 bases sitting between them. The CDR3 extends over 10 amino acids. CDR1 MNHNS and CDR2 SASEGT come from the germline V gene.

The chain links TRBV6-5 to TRBJ2-7; the D gene is possibly TRBD1 (6 bases). Germline assignment: CDR1 MNHEY and CDR2 SVGAGI. This CDR3 comprises 14 residues. Trimming took 5 bases from V and 3 from J, leaving 14 bases between them. The CDR3 here is CASSQHRDNYEQYV. The CDR3 DNA is TGTGCCAGCAGTCAACACCGGGACAACTACGAGCAGTACGTC.

This clonotype was detected only a few times. The chain couples TRBV7-8 to TRBJ2-7; D gene ambiguous. The germline CDR1 and CDR2 sequences are SGHVS and FQNEAQ. This CDR3 region has 15 residues. Trimming removed 2 bases from V and 1 base from J, with 12 bases in between. In DNA, the CDR3 is TGTGCCAGCAGCTTATACACCGACCCTTCCTACGAGCAGTACTTC. Its protein product is CASSLYTDPSYEQYF.

The V gene is TRBV19, the J gene TRBJ2-7; TRBD1 agrees at 7 bases. The CDR3 has 19 residues. Germline lookup yields CDR1 LNHDA and CDR2 SQIVND (reference sequence). V shed 2 bases and J 0 bases; nucleotides not matched to a gene: 16. This chain's CDR3 is CASSIMSSAPDRLSYEQYF. The CDR3 DNA reads TGTGCCAGTAGTATAATGTCCTCCGCGCCGGACAGGCTCTCCTACGAGCAGTACTTC.

This clonotype was found many times. The rearrangement joins TRBV28 to TRBJ2-7, with D possibly being TRBD1 or TRBD2 (5 bases each). Looked up from germline, CDR1 is MDHEN and CDR2 is SYDVKM. V lost 6 bases and J lost 6, with 18 bases in between. The CDR3 is made up of 14 amino acids. Here the CDR3 reads CASSLLRDGFEQYV. The CDR3 DNA reads TGTGCCAGCAGCCTCCTTAGGGACGGGTTCGAGCAGTACGTC.

This clonotype has a single count. A much larger clone lies a single base off, so this may be a read error. The rearrangement links TRBV7-2 to TRBJ2-7; tentatively, D is TRBD2 (5 bases). Germline V CDR1 and CDR2: SGHTA, FQGNSA. The CDR3 is 11 amino acids. The CDR3 DNA follows: TGTGTCAGCAGCTTAGGGAGTTGGCAGTACTTC. It encodes CVSSLGSWQYF.

This clonotype was detected only a few times. The rearrangement links TRBV7-9 to TRBJ2-7; 12 positions agree with TRBD2. Germline values: CDR1 SEHNR, CDR2 FQNEAQ (reference sequence). J gave up 2 bases and V 4 bases, and 0 bases lay outside the gene matches. This CDR3 is 14 amino acids long. DNA for the CDR3: TGTGCCAGCAGCTCTAGCGGGGGGGCCTACGAGCAGTACGTC. This sequence encodes CASSSSGGAYEQYV.

This clonotype was recorded a few times. This chain uses TRBV24-1 with TRBJ2-2, with TRBD1 identical over 7 bases. The CDR3 sequence is 16 residues long. Germline V gene lookup returns CDR1 KGHDR and CDR2 SFDVKD. J was trimmed by 3 bases and V by 3 bases; bases with no gene match: 6. This chain's CDR3 is CATSDRRGRDTGELFF. Here the CDR3 DNA reads TGTGCCACCAGTGATCGAAGGGGGCGCGACACCGGGGAGCTGTTTTTT.

The chain links TRBV4-2 to TRBJ1-2; D unresolved. The V end was cut by 0 bases, the J end by 3 bases, with 8 bases between. CDR1 and CDR2 from the germline V gene are LGHNA and YNFKEQ. The CDR3 sequence is 14 residues long. CDR3 sequence (DNA): TGTGCCAGCAGCCAAGAGGCACGGGACTATGGCTACACCTTC. Translation gives CASSQEARDYGYTF.

This clonotype was detected ten times or more. The rearrangement links TRBV7-9 to TRBJ2-1; 7 bases agree with TRBD1. Germline CDR1 is SEHNR and CDR2 is FQNEAQ (reference sequence). The CDR3 sequence is 16 residues long. V trimming: 4 bases; J trimming: 0 bases; junction bases outside the gene matches: 6. This CDR3 reads CASSSNRDSSYNEQFF. CDR3 coding DNA: TGTGCCAGCAGCTCTAACCGGGACAGCTCCTACAATGAGCAGTTCTTC.

This clonotype was found a few times. The chain has TRBV4-3 and TRBJ1-1; the D is unclear. The ends were cut back, 0 bases at V and 2 bases at J, with 7 bases in the middle. Germline loops: CDR1 LGHNA, CDR2 YSLEER. There are 14 residues in the CDR3. This CDR3 is CASSQDLGNTEAFF. In DNA form, the CDR3 reads TGCGCCAGCAGCCAAGATTTGGGAAACACTGAAGCTTTCTTT.

This clonotype was detected only a few times. The chain couples TRBV19 to TRBJ2-3; 7 positions agree with TRBD1. CDR3 length: 15 residues. Trimming at V came to 6 bases and at J to 2 bases, leaving 8 bases not matched to a gene. The germline gives CDR1 LNHDA, CDR2 SQIVND (reference sequence). In DNA form, the CDR3 reads TGTGCCAGTAGCACCGGGACAGACTTCACAGATACGCAGTATTTT. Translated, it gives CASSTGTDFTDTQYF.

There are a few counts of this clonotype. The chain combines TRBV7-9 with TRBJ1-1; TRBD1 is a possible D gene (6 bases). The CDR3 length is 16 residues. V lost 4 bases to trimming and J lost 1 base, with 16 bases between them. Germline V gene sequence: CDR1 SEHNR, CDR2 FQNEAQ (reference sequence). DNA for the CDR3: TGTGCCAGCAGCTATTTCAGGGGTACGGAGAACACTGAAGCTTTCTTT. This translates into CASSYFRGTENTEAFF.

This clonotype was picked up a small number of times. The chain is built from TRBV7-2 and TRBJ2-2; D is perhaps TRBD2 (7 bases). Deletions cut 3 bases from V and 5 bases from J, with 22 bases between. Germline V gene lookup returns CDR1 SGHTA and CDR2 FQGNSA. CDR3 length equals 18 residues. CDR3 sequence reads: CASSLRGGPPPRTGELFF. In DNA, the CDR3 is TGTGCCAGCAGCTTGAGGGGGGGACCTCCTCCCCGGACCGGGGAGCTGTTTTTT. Using reference TRBV7-2 and TRBJ2-2 for the parts outside the CDR3, the full variable domain is GAGVSQSPSNKVTEKGKDVELRCDPISGHTALYWYRQSLGQGLEFLIYFQGNSAPDKSGLPSDRFSAERTGGSVSTLTIQRTQQEDSAVYLCASSLRGGPPPRTGELFFGEGSRLTVL.